This T cell receptor beta chain originates from a study of CD8+ T cells in alopecia areata. It was cDNA, reverse transcribed from extracted RNA, that served as the sequencing template. Clones were sequenced by immunoSEQ multiplex PCR, and TCRdb holds only the in-frame ones, with some missing. Among about 120,000 clones listed, 56% were seen once. The length of the CDR3 is 14 residues. CDR1 and CDR2 (germline): GTSNPN, SVGIG (reference sequence). Trimming stripped 0 bases from V and 1 base from J, with 9 bases between. Treatment meaning: oral pan-JAK inhibitor, 5-10 mg twice daily. The sequenced sample was CD4+ T cells sorted from blood, obtained at week 24, from a patient treated with tofacitinib. The receptor was derived from a human donor with alopecia areata. V gene TRBV30 combines with J gene TRBJ1-2; D uncertain. Written as DNA, the CDR3 is TGTGCCTGGAGTGTAAGCAGATATAACTATGGCTACACCTTC. This gives the protein CAWSVSRYNYGYTF.